Sequencing of this T cell receptor (beta chain) was carried out in a study of shared clonotypes between healthy human individuals. Study-level information: CD4 naive and memory got three plates each, CD8 naive two, CD8 memory one.

The J segment lost 0 bases and the V segment lost 4 bases, leaving 7 bases of the junction unmatched. The CDR3 has 15 residues. Germline CDR1 reads SGHRS; CDR2 reads YFSETQ. In the CD4+ fraction, cells were divided into CD45RA+ naive and CD45RA-negative memory subsets. The repertoire was sequenced with immunoSEQ multiplex PCR; TCRdb's copy has only in-frame clones and lacks some. The sample includes 900,000 to 1,200,000 clones, about 84% seen only once; the top ten take roughly 0.62%. This chain connects TRBV5-1 to TRBJ2-7; 7 nucleotides line up with TRBD2. This receptor was taken from a young man in good health. Some clones in this sample may be carry-over from other donors' samples. Sample: memory CD4+ T cells from PBMCs. Indicated subset: CD45RA-negative fraction. The CDR3 spells CASSLGGFNSYEQYF. DNA of the CDR3: TGCGCCAGCAGCCTCGGGGGGTTTAACTCCTACGAGCAGTACTTC.